This T cell receptor (beta chain) was observed in a study of regulatory T cells in long-lasting Graves disease. Time point denoted: newly diagnosed GD, antithyroid drugs for less than 3 months. The TCR library was made from RNA that had been extracted from PBMCs in TRIzol. Staff took approximately 9.9 milliliters of peripheral blood and put it into EDTA tubes. Construction of TCR beta libraries relied on iRepertoire HTBI primers and on Arm-PCR targeting CDR3 regions. In the source study's methods: The identification of 50 to 65 TRBV and 14 to 15 TRBJ segments was made across samples. From the multiplex PCR reads, TCRdb called clonotypes with MiXCR, one entry per CDR3 protein. None of the V and J calls come from the authors' own analysis; TCRdb made them. The data show hundreds of thousands of distinct CDR3 sequences, less than 15% seen once. The CDR3 spans 17 residues. CDR1 is MGHRA, CDR2 YSYEKL, per germline. Trimming removed 4 bases from V and 0 bases from J, with 16 bases in between.

The sample was also linked to a second study, of T cells in Graves' hyperthyroidism and ophthalmopathy.

This TCR came from a man aged 30 to 45 with Graves disease. The rearrangement uses TRBV4-1 and TRBJ2-4; maybe TRBD1 (5 bases). The specimen comprised peripheral blood mononuclear cells (PBMCs), sampled at new diagnosis, from a patient treated with antithyroid drugs. CDR3 amino acids: CASSRLGAALAKNIQYF. The CDR3 coding sequence is TGCGCCAGCAGCCGCCTAGGGGCGGCCCTAGCCAAAAACATTCAGTACTTC.